This TCR beta chain was captured in a study of blood T cells in healthy people across ages (dated by TCRdb to between 2014 and 2016). Some background on the complete study: In model experiments, roughly one uniquely barcoded TCR beta cDNA molecule per two T cells was captured by template switching. Four age groups were formed from the donors: young (average roughly 15 years), middle-aged (approximately 40), aged (approximately 60) and long-lived (about 80). Two additional independent replicas of 1 million unique cDNA reads from the same blood draw were analyzed for two donors (one aged 18 to 30 and one aged 80 or older). Donors of different ages were randomly distributed across sequencing lanes to avoid experimental bias. To track age-related changes in TCR beta repertoire diversity, the study relied on deep sequencing normalized with unique cDNA molecular identifiers.

The 40 or so donors, aged 6 to 90 years, were systemically healthy Caucasian individuals from Russia. Approximately 11 milliliters of peripheral blood were drawn from each donor into EDTA-treated Vacutainer tubes. Ficoll-Paque density-gradient centrifugation was used to isolate PBMCs, with at least 6.5 million per sample. Total RNA, at least 6 micrograms per sample, was extracted from PBMCs with Trizol reagent. For every donor, an aliquot of PBMCs went through flow cytometry to measure the percentages of naive CD45RAhigh/CD27high T cells. The CDR3 covers 17 residues, taking in both the cysteine and the phenylalanine. Only the CDR3 region is kept as DNA, spanning 51 bases read in frame from base 1. Trimming costs V 4 bases and J 4 bases, and their ends lie 21 bases apart. The germline V gene sets CDR1 to SGDLS and CDR2 to YYNGEE. Note on this clonotype: Its target antigen remains unknown. No clone much larger than this one lies a single base away; base qualities are absent.

General study outcomes and caveats: Donor CMV infection status was unknown, potentially confounding age-related changes in expanded clonotypes. Estimates of total diversity from one million sequenced T cells were regarded as lower bounds and underestimates. Conclusive comparison of naive and antigen-experienced compartments was prevented by the profiling of bulk unsorted PBMCs. Observed TCR beta diversity per million T cells fell roughly linearly with age, and a significant reduction was already apparent by age about 38. Compared with the aged group, the long-lived group had more naive CD4+ T cells, fewer expanded clones and increased TCR diversity, a pattern suggesting age selection. The percentage of naive T cells measured by flow cytometry correlated strongly with observed TCR beta diversity.

Library creation used 5' RACE. Sequencing used an Illumina HiSeq 2500. A second PCR of about 7 to 12 cycles was run with a J-beta primer mix and a sample-barcoded 5' primer. A template-switch 5' adaptor carrying 12 random nucleotides introduced a unique molecular identifier onto each TCR beta cDNA molecule. At least 3 million CDR3-containing paired-end reads were obtained from each sample. First-strand cDNA was synthesized from all RNA with the Mint cDNA synthesis kit, primed by a TRBC-specific oligonucleotide. All cDNA was treated with uracil-DNA glycosylase and then went through a first 18-cycle PCR with the universal primers M1SS and BC2_uni_R. The paper's processing steps were these. For normalization, 1 million high-quality reads, each with a distinct molecular identifier, were randomly selected from each sample. Instead of being binned into consensus sequences, reads with shared molecular identifiers were discarded. CDR3 identification, clonotype clustering and error correction used MiTCR with a Q25 quality threshold and the strictest error-elimination algorithm. A nonparametric unseen species model with Euler transformation was used to estimate a lower bound on total TCR beta diversity. The public reads were reanalyzed by TCRdb: fastp trimming at Q25, MiXCR alignment, in-frame beta chains only. Every distinct CDR3 protein forms one entry, paired with its most common genes and DNA. Here the V and J calls rest on TCRdb's processing, not on the authors' analysis. The sample table records more than 700,000 distinct CDR3 sequences; around half of these occur just once. The top ten clones comprise approximately 40% of the sample.

The TCR sequence derives from a man older than 75 in good health. Recombination linked TRBV9 to TRBJ2-1; TRBD1 could be the D gene, as 6 bases match. The sample taken for sequencing was blood. CDR3 sequence: CASSRVGTPINYNEQFF. In nucleotide form, the sequence is TGTGCCAGCAGCAGAGTGGGGACACCAATAAATTACAATGAGCAGTTCTTC. Where the CDR3 stops, the reference TRBV9 and TRBJ2-1 genes take over; the full variable domain is DSGVTQTPKHLITATGQRVTLRCSPRSGDLSVYWYQQSLDQGLQFLIQYYNGEERAKGNILERFSAQQFPDLHSELNLSSLELGDSALYFCASSRVGTPINYNEQFFGPGTRLTVL.